This record concerns one T cell receptor (beta chain) sequence. The antigen is not known. The protocol was immunoSEQ multiplex PCR, while the TCRdb copy is restricted to in-frame clones and leaves out a portion. The profile covers 50,000 or so clones, with approximately 88% appearing a single time and roughly 1.4% taken by the ten largest. The time point: pretreatment peripheral blood. This sample was taken from a study of PD-L1 blockade in urothelial cancer. The wider study: Samples of blood were analyzed 3 weeks (second dose) and 6 weeks after treatment start. Specimens of blood held a median count of 141,255 T cells.

The J segment lost 2 bases and the V segment lost 4 bases, leaving 6 bases of the junction unmatched. Germline V gene sequence: CDR1 LGHNA, CDR2 YSLEER. CDR3 length: 16 residues. General study results and limits: Pretreatment peripheral blood TCR clonality that fell below the median predicted better survival among the patients studied.

The rearrangement uses TRBV4-3 and TRBJ2-7; 12 positions match TRBD2. This TCR was recovered from a man between 45 and 60 years old with urothelial cancer. The material was PBMCs, obtained around atezolizumab (anti-PD-L1) treatment. The CDR3 here is CASSPGTSGFTYEQYF. CDR3 nucleotide sequence: TGCGCCAGCAGCCCGGGGACTAGCGGGTTCACCTACGAGCAGTACTTC.